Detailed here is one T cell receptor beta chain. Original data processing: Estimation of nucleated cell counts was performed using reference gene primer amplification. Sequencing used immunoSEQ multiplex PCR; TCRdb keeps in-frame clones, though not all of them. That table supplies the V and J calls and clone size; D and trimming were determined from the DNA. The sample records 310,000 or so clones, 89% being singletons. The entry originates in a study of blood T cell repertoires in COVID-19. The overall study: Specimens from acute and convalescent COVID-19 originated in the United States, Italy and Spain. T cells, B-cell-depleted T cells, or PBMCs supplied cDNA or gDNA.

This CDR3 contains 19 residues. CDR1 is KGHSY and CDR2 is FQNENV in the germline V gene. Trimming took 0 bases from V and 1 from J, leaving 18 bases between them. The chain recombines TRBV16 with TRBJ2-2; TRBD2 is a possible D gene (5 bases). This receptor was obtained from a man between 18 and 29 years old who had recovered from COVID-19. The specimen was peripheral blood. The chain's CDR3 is CASSQSPLPGLMNTGELFF. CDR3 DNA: TGTGCCAGCAGCCAATCCCCTCTCCCCGGACTGATGAACACCGGGGAGCTGTTTTTT.